A selection of T cell receptor beta chains follows, all from one sample in a study of blood T cell repertoires in COVID-19. Repertoires were generated with immunoSEQ multiplex PCR, while TCRdb's copy carries only in-frame clones and drops some. Of about 73,000 clones listed, approximately 88% are singletons. Sequenced sample: peripheral blood. Receptors were obtained from a man older than 75 with active or convalescent COVID-19. Each CDR3 is given with its conserved first and last residue. Each record gives: clone size, V gene, D gene, J gene, CDR3 protein, CDR3 DNA. The D gene is left open where the match is weak. Size values are once, few and many counts, or a class for expanded clones, and some rows have none.

clone size: .; V gene: TRBV7-2; D gene: TRBD1; J gene: TRBJ2-3; CDR3 protein: CASSPGGGPTDTQYF; CDR3 DNA: TGTGCCAGCAGCCCAGGGGGCGGGCCCACAGATACGCAGTATTTT
clone size: .; V gene: TRBV4-3; D gene: .; J gene: TRBJ1-6; CDR3 protein: CASSQDRVAGRSPLHF; CDR3 DNA: TGCGCCAGCAGCCAAGATAGAGTGGCAGGGCGTTCACCCCTCCACTTT
clone size: .; V gene: TRBV30; D gene: TRBD2; J gene: TRBJ2-2; CDR3 protein: CAWSLKAGGNTGELFF; CDR3 DNA: TGTGCCTGGAGTTTAAAGGCGGGAGGGAACACCGGGGAGCTGTTTTTT
clone size: .; V gene: TRBV12-3/TRBV12-4; D gene: .; J gene: TRBJ2-1; CDR3 protein: CASSPANSNEQFF; CDR3 DNA: TGTGCCAGCTCCCCGGCAAACAGCAATGAGCAGTTCTTC
clone size: .; V gene: TRBV12-3/TRBV12-4; D gene: .; J gene: TRBJ2-2; CDR3 protein: CASSLGVTGELFF; CDR3 DNA: TGTGCCAGCAGTTTGGGCGTCACCGGGGAGCTGTTTTTT
clone size: .; V gene: TRBV3-1/TRBV3-2; D gene: TRBD2; J gene: TRBJ2-7; CDR3 protein: CASSFRLAGVTGHEQYF; CDR3 DNA: TGTGCCAGCAGCTTTCGACTAGCGGGGGTCACGGGGCACGAGCAGTACTTC
clone size: .; V gene: TRBV2; D gene: TRBD2; J gene: TRBJ2-7; CDR3 protein: CASRAGLAGGRESYEQYF; CDR3 DNA: TGTGCCAGCAGGGCAGGACTAGCGGGAGGTCGAGAATCCTACGAGCAGTACTTC
clone size: .; V gene: TRBV6-2/TRBV6-3; D gene: .; J gene: TRBJ2-7; CDR3 protein: CASSAQNSYEQYF; CDR3 DNA: TGTGCCAGCAGTGCACAAAATTCGTACGAGCAGTACTTC
clone size: few; V gene: TRBV27; D gene: .; J gene: TRBJ1-5; CDR3 protein: CASSLPQGKWHF; CDR3 DNA: TGTGCCAGCAGCCTCCCACAGGGAAAATGGCATTTT
clone size: .; V gene: TRBV7-9; D gene: TRBD2; J gene: TRBJ2-1; CDR3 protein: CASSGERGAYNEQFF; CDR3 DNA: TGTGCCAGCAGCGGAGAGCGGGGGGCCTACAATGAGCAGTTCTTC
clone size: .; V gene: TRBV6-2/TRBV6-3; D gene: .; J gene: TRBJ1-1; CDR3 protein: CASSLQTGNTEAFF; CDR3 DNA: TGTGCCAGCAGTCTACAGACAGGAAACACTGAAGCTTTCTTT
clone size: .; V gene: TRBV5-6; D gene: .; J gene: TRBJ2-7; CDR3 protein: CASSLFSDYFYEQYF; CDR3 DNA: TGTGCCAGCAGCTTGTTTTCAGATTATTTCTACGAGCAGTACTTC
clone size: .; V gene: TRBV5-1; D gene: .; J gene: TRBJ1-2; CDR3 protein: CASRRGENYGYTF; CDR3 DNA: TGCGCCAGCAGACGGGGAGAAAACTATGGCTACACCTTC
clone size: .; V gene: TRBV2; D gene: TRBD1; J gene: TRBJ1-2; CDR3 protein: CASTTGGNYGYTF; CDR3 DNA: TGTGCCAGCACAACAGGGGGTAACTATGGCTACACCTTC
clone size: .; V gene: TRBV10-3; D gene: .; J gene: TRBJ2-1; CDR3 protein: CAISAGRLPNEQFF; CDR3 DNA: TGTGCCATCAGTGCGGGTAGGCTTCCCAATGAGCAGTTCTTC
clone size: .; V gene: TRBV19; D gene: .; J gene: TRBJ2-5; CDR3 protein: CASSIQKAARETQYF; CDR3 DNA: TGTGCCAGTAGTATTCAGAAGGCGGCACGGGAGACCCAGTACTTC
clone size: .; V gene: TRBV5-5; D gene: .; J gene: TRBJ2-5; CDR3 protein: CASSWTAGETQYF; CDR3 DNA: TGTGCCAGCAGCTGGACAGCAGGAGAGACCCAGTACTTC
clone size: .; V gene: TRBV6-5; D gene: .; J gene: TRBJ1-6; CDR3 protein: CASTQGYNSPLHF; CDR3 DNA: TGTGCCAGCACCCAGGGGTATAATTCACCCCTCCACTTT
clone size: .; V gene: TRBV5-1; D gene: .; J gene: TRBJ1-1; CDR3 protein: CASSGRQNTEAFF; CDR3 DNA: TGCGCCAGCAGCGGGAGACAGAACACTGAAGCTTTCTTT
clone size: .; V gene: TRBV28; D gene: .; J gene: TRBJ2-7; CDR3 protein: CASRPHGVIYEQYF; CDR3 DNA: TGTGCCAGCAGACCCCACGGGGTCATCTACGAGCAGTACTTC